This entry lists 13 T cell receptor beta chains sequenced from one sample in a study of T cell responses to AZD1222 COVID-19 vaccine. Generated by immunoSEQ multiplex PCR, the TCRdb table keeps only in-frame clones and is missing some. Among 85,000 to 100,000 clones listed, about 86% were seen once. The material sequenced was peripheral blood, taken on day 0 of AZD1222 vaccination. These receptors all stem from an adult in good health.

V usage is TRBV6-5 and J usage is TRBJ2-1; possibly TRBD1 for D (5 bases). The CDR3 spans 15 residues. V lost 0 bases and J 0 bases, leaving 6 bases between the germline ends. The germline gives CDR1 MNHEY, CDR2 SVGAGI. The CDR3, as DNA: TGTGCCAGCAGTTACTCTGACAGCTCCTACAATGAGCAGTTCTTC. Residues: CASSYSDSSYNEQFF.

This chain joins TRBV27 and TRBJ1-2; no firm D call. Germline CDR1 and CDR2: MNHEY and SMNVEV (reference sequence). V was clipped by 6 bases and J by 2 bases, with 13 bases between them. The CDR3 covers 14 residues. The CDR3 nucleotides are TGTGCCAGCAGGCAAATCGACGGAAACTATGGCTACACCTTC. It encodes CASRQIDGNYGYTF.

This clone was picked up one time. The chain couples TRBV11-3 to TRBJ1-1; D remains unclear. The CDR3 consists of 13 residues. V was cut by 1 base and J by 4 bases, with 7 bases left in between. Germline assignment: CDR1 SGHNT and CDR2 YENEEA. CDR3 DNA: TGTGCCAGCAGCTTAGTGGTATCCACTGAAGCTTTCTTT. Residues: CASSLVVSTEAFF. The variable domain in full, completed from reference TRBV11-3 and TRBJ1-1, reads EAGVVQSPRYKIIEKKQPVAFWCNPISGHNTLYWYLQNLGQGPELLIRYENEEAVDDSQLPKDRFSAERLKGVDSTLKIQPAELGDSAVYLCASSLVVSTEAFFGQGTRLTVV.

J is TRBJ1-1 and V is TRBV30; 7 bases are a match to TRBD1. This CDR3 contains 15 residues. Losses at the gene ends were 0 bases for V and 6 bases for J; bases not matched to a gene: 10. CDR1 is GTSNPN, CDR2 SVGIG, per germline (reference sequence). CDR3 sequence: CAWSVRGYGTAEAFF. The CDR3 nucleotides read TGTGCCTGGAGTGTAAGGGGGTACGGGACAGCTGAAGCTTTCTTT.

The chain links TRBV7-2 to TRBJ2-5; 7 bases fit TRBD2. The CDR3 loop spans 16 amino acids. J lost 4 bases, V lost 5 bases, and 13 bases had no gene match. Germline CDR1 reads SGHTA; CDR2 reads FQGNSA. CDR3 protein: CASSAFGAGEGETQYF. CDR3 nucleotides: TGTGCCAGCAGCGCCTTTGGGGCGGGAGAGGGAGAGACCCAGTACTTC.

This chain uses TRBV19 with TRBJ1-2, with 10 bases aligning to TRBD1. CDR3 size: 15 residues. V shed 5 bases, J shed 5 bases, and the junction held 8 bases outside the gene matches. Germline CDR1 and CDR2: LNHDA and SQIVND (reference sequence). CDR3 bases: TGTGCCAGTAGTGTTGACAGGGGGCGAGAATATGGCTACACCTTC. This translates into CASSVDRGREYGYTF.

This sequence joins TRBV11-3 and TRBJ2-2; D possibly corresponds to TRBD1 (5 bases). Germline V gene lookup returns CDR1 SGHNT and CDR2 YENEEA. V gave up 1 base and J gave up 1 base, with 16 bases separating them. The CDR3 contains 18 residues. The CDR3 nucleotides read TGTGCCAGCAGCTTAGGACCTCAACCAGGGTTGAACACCGGGGAGCTGTTTTTT. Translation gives CASSLGPQPGLNTGELFF. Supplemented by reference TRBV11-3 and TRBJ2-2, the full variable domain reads EAGVVQSPRYKIIEKKQPVAFWCNPISGHNTLYWYLQNLGQGPELLIRYENEEAVDDSQLPKDRFSAERLKGVDSTLKIQPAELGDSAVYLCASSLGPQPGLNTGELFFGEGSRLTVL.

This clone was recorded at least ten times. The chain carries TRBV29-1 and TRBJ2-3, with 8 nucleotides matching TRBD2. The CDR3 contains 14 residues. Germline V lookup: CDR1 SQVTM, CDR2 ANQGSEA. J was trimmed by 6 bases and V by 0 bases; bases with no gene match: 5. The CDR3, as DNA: TGCAGCGTTGAAGATCACACGGGAGGGGATACGCAGTATTTT. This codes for CSVEDHTGGDTQYF.

CDR3 protein: CASSQHRVLDSPLHF. CDR3 in DNA: TGTGCCAGCAGCCAACACAGGGTTTTGGATTCACCCCTCCACTTT. The V and J genes are TRBV3-1 (or the pseudogene TRBV3-2) and TRBJ1-6; TRBD1 is a possible D gene (6 bases). V was trimmed by 2 bases and J by 8 bases, leaving 13 bases between them. CDR3 size: 15 residues. The germline V gene encodes CDR1 LGHDT and CDR2 YNNKEL (reference sequence).

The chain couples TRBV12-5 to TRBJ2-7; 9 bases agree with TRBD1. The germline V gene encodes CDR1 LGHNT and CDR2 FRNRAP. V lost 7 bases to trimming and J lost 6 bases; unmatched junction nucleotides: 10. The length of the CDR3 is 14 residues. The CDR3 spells CASAPTGGNFEQYF. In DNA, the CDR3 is TGTGCTAGTGCCCCGACAGGGGGTAACTTCGAGCAGTACTTC.

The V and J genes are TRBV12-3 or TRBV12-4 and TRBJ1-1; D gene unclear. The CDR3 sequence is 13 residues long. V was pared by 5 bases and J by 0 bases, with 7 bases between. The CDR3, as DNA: TGTGCCAGCAGTCGAGGGATGAACACTGAAGCTTTCTTT. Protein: CASSRGMNTEAFF.

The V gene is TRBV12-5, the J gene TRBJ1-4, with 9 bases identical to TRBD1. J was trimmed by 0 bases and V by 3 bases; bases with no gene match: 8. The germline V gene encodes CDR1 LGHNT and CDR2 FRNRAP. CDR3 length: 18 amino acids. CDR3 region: CASGLRTGAFATNEKLFF. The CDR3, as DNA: TGTGCTAGTGGTTTACGGACAGGGGCCTTTGCAACTAATGAAAAACTGTTTTTT.

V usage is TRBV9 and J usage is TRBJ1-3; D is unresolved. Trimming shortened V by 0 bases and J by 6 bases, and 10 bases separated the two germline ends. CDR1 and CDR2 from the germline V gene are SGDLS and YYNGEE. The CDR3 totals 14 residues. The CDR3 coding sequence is TGTGCCAGCAGCGTAGGCGACGGACTAAACACCATATATTTT. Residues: CASSVGDGLNTIYF.